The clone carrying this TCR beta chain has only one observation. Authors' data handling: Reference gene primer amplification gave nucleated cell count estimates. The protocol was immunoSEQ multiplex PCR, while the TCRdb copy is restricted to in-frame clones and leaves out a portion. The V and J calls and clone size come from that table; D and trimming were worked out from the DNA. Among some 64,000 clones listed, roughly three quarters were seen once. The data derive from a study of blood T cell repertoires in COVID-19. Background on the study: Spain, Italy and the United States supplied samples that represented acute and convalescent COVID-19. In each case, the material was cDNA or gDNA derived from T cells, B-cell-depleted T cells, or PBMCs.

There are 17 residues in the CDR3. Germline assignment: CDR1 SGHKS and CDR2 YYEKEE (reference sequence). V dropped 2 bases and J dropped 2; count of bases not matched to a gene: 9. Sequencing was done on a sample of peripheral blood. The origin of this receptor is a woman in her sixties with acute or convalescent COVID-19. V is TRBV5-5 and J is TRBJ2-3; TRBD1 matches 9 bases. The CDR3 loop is CASSFGQGTTYTDTQYF. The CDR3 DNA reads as TGTGCCAGCAGCTTCGGACAGGGGACAACTTACACAGATACGCAGTATTTT. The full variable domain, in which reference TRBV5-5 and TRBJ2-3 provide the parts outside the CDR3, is DAGVTQSPTHLIKTRGQQVTLRCSPISGHKSVSWYQQVLGQGPQFIFQYYEKEERGRGNFPDRFSARQFPNYSSELNVNALLLGDSALYLCASSFGQGTTYTDTQYFGPGTRLTVL.